The 8 T cell receptor beta chains below were found in one sample sequenced in a study of T cell repertoires in cytomegalovirus infection. TCRdb redid the calling of the reads with MiXCR, one entry per CDR3 protein. There are 80,000 to 90,000 distinct CDR3 sequences in the sample; approximately 45% occur only once, and approximately 93% lies in the top ten. These receptors have no identified antigens. This material consisted of CD8+ T cells from cultured PBMCs, taken from culture after CMV antigen stimulation. Receptors were obtained from a human donor in good health (CMV status not recorded). Some clones in this sample may be carry-over from other donors' samples.

The chain joins TRBV7-9 to TRBJ2-2; tentatively, D is TRBD2 (6 bases). CDR1 SEHNR and CDR2 FQNEAQ come from the germline V gene (reference sequence). V lost 3 bases and J lost 0, with 11 bases in between. The CDR3 covers 16 residues. The CDR3 loop reads CASSLGGGANTGELFF. The CDR3 nucleotides are TGTGCCAGCAGCTTGGGAGGTGGCGCGAACACCGGGGAGCTGTTTTTT.

The chain combines TRBV6-6 with TRBJ2-3, with TRBD2 matching 7 bases. J was trimmed by 2 bases and V by 7 bases; bases with no gene match: 3. The germline V gene encodes CDR1 MNHNY and CDR2 SVGAGI (reference sequence). The length of the CDR3 is 13 residues. CDR3: CASNRDYTDTQYF. DNA of the CDR3: TGTGCCAGCAACCGGGACTACACAGATACGCAGTATTTT.

The V and J genes are TRBV27 and TRBJ2-5; the match to TRBD2 covers 10 bases. The CDR3 totals 15 residues. CDR1 and CDR2 from the germline V gene are MNHEY and SMNVEV (reference sequence). J lost 5 bases, V lost 4 bases, and 7 bases had no gene match. The DNA of the CDR3 is TGTGCCAGCAGTTCGCTAGCGGGAGTTAGGGAGACCCAGTACTTC. This codes for CASSSLAGVRETQYF.

The DNA of the CDR3 is TGTGCCAGCAGCGGACGCAGTACGGAGTTCGATGAAAAACTGTTTTTT. As protein: CASSGRSTEFDEKLFF. The V and J genes are TRBV7-4 and TRBJ1-4; D is unclear. Trimming took 5 bases from V and 6 from J, leaving 19 bases between them. The CDR3 has 16 residues. Germline V lookup: CDR1 SGHVT, CDR2 SQSDAQ.

This clonotype appeared a few times. This sequence joins TRBV11-2 and TRBJ1-1; D is perhaps TRBD1 (6 bases). CDR3 length: 13 amino acids. Germline CDR1 reads SGHAT; CDR2 reads FQNNGV. Trimming took 2 bases from V and 7 from J, leaving 11 bases between them. The DNA for the CDR3 is TGTGCCAGCAGCTTAACAGGGACTAATGAAGCTTTCTTT. Its translation: CASSLTGTNEAFF.

This clonotype was detected a few times. This sequence joins TRBV5-1 and TRBJ2-1; TRBD2 matches at 10 bases. J was trimmed by 6 bases and V by 0 bases; bases with no gene match: 3. The CDR3 extends over 15 amino acids. CDR1 and CDR2 from the germline V gene are SGHRS and YFSETQ. The CDR3 protein is CASSLEASGGNEQFF. The CDR3 bases are TGCGCCAGCAGCTTGGAGGCTAGCGGGGGCAATGAGCAGTTCTTC.

The chain joins TRBV7-9 to TRBJ2-1; TRBD2 is a possible D gene (6 bases). This CDR3 is built from 13 residues. V lost 11 bases and J lost 10, with 21 bases in between. Per the germline V gene, CDR1 is SEHNR and CDR2 is FQNEAQ (reference sequence). The CDR3: CALGGTPLKEQFF. The CDR3 region has the DNA TGTGCCCTTGGGGGGACCCCCCTCAAGGAGCAGTTCTTC.

V and J are TRBV5-1 and TRBJ2-1; 9 positions agree with TRBD2. Germline-derived CDR1 and CDR2 are SGHRS and YFSETQ. The V and J ends lost 1 base and 10 bases, in that order; junction bases with no gene match: 6. This CDR3 has 14 residues. The CDR3 reads CASSLTASGVEQFF. The CDR3, as DNA: TGCGCCAGCAGCTTGACGGCTAGCGGGGTGGAGCAGTTCTTC.